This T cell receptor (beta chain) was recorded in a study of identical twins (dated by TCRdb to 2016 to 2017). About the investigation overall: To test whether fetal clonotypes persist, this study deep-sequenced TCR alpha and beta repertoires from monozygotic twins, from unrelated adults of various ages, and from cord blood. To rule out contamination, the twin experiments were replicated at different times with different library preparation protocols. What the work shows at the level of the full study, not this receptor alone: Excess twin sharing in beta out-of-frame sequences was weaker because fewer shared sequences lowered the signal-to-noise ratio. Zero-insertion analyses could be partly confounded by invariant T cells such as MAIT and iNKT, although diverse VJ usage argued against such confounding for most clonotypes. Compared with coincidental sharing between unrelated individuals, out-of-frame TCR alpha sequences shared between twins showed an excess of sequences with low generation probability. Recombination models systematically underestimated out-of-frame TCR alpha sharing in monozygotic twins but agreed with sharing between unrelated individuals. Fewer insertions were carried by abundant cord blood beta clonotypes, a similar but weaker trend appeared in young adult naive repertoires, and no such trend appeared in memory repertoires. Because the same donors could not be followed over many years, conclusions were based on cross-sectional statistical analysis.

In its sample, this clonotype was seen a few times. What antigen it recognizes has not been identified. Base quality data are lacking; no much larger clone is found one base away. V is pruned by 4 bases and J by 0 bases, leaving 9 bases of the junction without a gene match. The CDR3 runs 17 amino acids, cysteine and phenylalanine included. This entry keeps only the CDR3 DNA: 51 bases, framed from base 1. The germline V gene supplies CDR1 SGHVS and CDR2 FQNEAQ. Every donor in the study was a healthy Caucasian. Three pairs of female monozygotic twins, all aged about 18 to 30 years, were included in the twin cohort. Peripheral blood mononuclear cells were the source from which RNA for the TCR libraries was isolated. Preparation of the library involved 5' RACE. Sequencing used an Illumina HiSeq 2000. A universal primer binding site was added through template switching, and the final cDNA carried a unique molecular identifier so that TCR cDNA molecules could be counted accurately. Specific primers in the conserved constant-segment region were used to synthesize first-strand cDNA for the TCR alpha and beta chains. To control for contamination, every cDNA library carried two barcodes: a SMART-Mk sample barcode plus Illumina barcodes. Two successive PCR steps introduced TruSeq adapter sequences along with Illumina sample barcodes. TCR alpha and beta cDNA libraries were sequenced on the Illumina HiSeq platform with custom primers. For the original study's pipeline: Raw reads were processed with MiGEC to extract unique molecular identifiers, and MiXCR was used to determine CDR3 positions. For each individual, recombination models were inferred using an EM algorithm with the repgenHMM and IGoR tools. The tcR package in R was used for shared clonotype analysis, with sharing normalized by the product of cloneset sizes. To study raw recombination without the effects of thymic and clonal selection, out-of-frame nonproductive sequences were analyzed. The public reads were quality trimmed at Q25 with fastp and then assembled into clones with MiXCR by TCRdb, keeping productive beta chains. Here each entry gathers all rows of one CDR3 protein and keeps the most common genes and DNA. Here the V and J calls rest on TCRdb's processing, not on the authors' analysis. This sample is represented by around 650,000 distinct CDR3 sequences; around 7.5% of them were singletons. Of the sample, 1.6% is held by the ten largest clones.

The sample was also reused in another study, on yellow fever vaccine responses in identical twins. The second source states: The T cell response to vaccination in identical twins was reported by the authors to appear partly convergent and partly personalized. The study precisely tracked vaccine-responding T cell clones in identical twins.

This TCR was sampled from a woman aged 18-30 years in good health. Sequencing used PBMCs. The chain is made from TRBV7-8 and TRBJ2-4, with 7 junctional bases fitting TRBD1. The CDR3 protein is CASSSQPQGIAKNIQYF. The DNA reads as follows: TGTGCCAGCAGCTCACAACCACAGGGGATAGCCAAAAACATTCAGTACTTC.